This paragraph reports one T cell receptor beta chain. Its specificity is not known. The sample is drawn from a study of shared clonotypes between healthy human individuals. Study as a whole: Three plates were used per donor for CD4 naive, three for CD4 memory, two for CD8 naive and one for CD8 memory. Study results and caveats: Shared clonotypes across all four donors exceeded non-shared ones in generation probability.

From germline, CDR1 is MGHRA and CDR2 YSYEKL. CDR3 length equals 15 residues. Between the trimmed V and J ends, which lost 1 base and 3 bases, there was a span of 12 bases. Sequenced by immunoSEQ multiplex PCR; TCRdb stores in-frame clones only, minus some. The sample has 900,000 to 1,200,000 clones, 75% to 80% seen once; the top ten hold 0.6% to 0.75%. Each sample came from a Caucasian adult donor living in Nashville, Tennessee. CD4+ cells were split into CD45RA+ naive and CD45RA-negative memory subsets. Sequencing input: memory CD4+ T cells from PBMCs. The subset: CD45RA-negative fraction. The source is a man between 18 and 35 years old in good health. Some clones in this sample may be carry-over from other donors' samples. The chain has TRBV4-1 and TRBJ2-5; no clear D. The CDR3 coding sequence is TGCGCCAGCAGCCAAGTGGCAGGTAGGGAAGAGACCCAGTACTTC. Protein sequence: CASSQVAGREETQYF.